A single sample gave rise to the 11 T cell receptor beta chains below, sequenced in a study of shared clonotypes between healthy human individuals. Some clones are missing from TCRdb's copy, which holds only in-frame ones; the method was immunoSEQ multiplex PCR. The table has roughly 1,000,000 clones, 78% seen once; the top ten hold 0.5% to 0.6%. The sequenced sample was memory CD4+ T cells from PBMCs. Subset here: CD45RA-negative fraction. Every receptor here comes from a man between 18 and 29 years old in good health. Some clones in this sample may be carry-over from other donors' samples.

The table lists this clone with a few counts. This chain connects TRBV15 to TRBJ2-2; the D gene is possibly TRBD1 (6 bases). CDR1 is LNHNV and CDR2 is YYDKDF in the germline V gene (reference sequence). There are 15 residues in the CDR3. The ends were cut back, 0 bases at V and 1 base at J, with 6 bases in the middle. In DNA, the CDR3 is TGTGCCACCAGCAGAGAGACAGGGAACACCGGGGAGCTGTTTTTT. This codes for CATSRETGNTGELFF.

The chain joins TRBV7-2 to TRBJ1-6; 8 nucleotides line up with TRBD1. Germline assignment: CDR1 SGHTA and CDR2 FQGNSA. CDR3 length: 14 residues. Losses at the gene ends were 2 bases for V and 10 bases for J; bases not matched to a gene: 4. The CDR3 nucleotides read TGTGCCAGCAGCTTAAGACAGGGGAGGTCACCCCTCCACTTT. Its translation is CASSLRQGRSPLHF.

Comments on this clone: This same CDR3 is encoded by further DNA sequences in the sample. This chain joins TRBV5-4 and TRBJ2-3; D not certain. Trimming stripped 0 bases from V and 6 bases from J, with 8 bases between. The CDR3 is 13 amino acids. Looked up from germline, CDR1 is SGHNT and CDR2 is YYREEE (reference sequence). CDR3 in amino acids: CASSLGVADTQYF. For the CDR3, the DNA is TGTGCCAGCAGCTTGGGGGTCGCGGATACGCAGTATTTT.

The DNA for the CDR3 is TGTGCCAGCTCACGAGGGGGACCACCCAATCAGCCCCAGCATTTT. It specifies CASSRGGPPNQPQHF. This chain connects TRBV18 to TRBJ1-5; D might be TRBD1 (6 bases). Trimming took 4 bases from V and 3 from J, leaving 13 bases between them. Per the germline V gene, CDR1 is KGHSH and CDR2 is LQKENI. The CDR3 contains 15 residues. Filled out from reference TRBV18 and TRBJ1-5, the complete variable domain reads NAGVMQNPRHLVRRRGQEARLRCSPMKGHSHVYWYRQLPEEGLKFMVYLQKENIIDESGMPKERFSAEFPKEGPSILRIQQVVRGDSAAYFCASSRGGPPNQPQHFGDGTRLSIL.

This clone was seen only a few times. This chain links TRBV27 with TRBJ1-3, with 7 positions matching TRBD1. The CDR3 is made up of 14 amino acids. J was trimmed by 3 bases and V by 5 bases; bases with no gene match: 4. Germline V gene lookup returns CDR1 MNHEY and CDR2 SMNVEV (reference sequence). The CDR3 loop is CASSLTGLGNTIYF. The DNA for the CDR3 is TGTGCCAGCAGTCTGACAGGGCTTGGAAACACCATATATTTT.

The chain recombines TRBV28 with TRBJ1-5; possibly TRBD1 for D (6 bases). Per germline, CDR1 MDHEN and CDR2 SYDVKM. Deletions cut 2 bases from V and 3 bases from J, with 11 bases between. The CDR3 is 15 residues long. For the CDR3, the DNA is TGTGCCAGCAGTTTACTGTCAGGGGACAATCAGCCCCAGCATTTT. Translated, it gives CASSLLSGDNQPQHF.

The V and J genes are TRBV6-1 and TRBJ2-3; TRBD2 matches 14 bases. The CDR3 is 20 residues long. The germline V gene encodes CDR1 MNHNS and CDR2 SASEGT. Germline trimming cut 4 bases from V and 1 base from J; bases unmatched to any gene: 13. The CDR3 DNA follows: TGTGCCAGCAGTGTGCCGGCGGGACTAGCGGGAGTTGGTGGCACAGATACGCAGTATTTT. This encodes CASSVPAGLAGVGGTDTQYF.

The chain carries TRBV11-3 and TRBJ2-3, with D perhaps matching TRBD2 (6 bases). This CDR3 spans 15 amino acids. Germline lookup yields CDR1 SGHNT and CDR2 YENEEA. V gave up 1 base and J gave up 0 bases, with 8 bases separating them. As DNA, the CDR3 is TGTGCCAGCAGCTTAGGGGGACTTAGCACAGATACGCAGTATTTT. It is translated as CASSLGGLSTDTQYF.

This chain joins TRBV5-8 and TRBJ2-1; 11 nucleotides match TRBD2. This CDR3 region has 15 residues. The germline V gene encodes CDR1 SGHTS and CDR2 YDEGEE. The junction had 5 bases not matched to a gene; V was cut back by 4 bases and J by 5 bases. The chain's CDR3 is CASSELAGANNEQFF. The CDR3 coding sequence is TGTGCCAGCAGCGAACTAGCGGGAGCTAACAATGAGCAGTTCTTC.

As for this clone: The sample contains more than one DNA sequence encoding this CDR3. The J gene is TRBJ1-3, the V gene TRBV19, with a tentative D call TRBD1 (5 bases). This CDR3 is 14 amino acids long. The ends were cut back, 3 bases at V and 0 bases at J, with 6 bases in the middle. The V gene's germline CDR1 is LNHDA and CDR2 SQIVND (reference sequence). The CDR3 region is CASSIGGSGNTIYF. CDR3 coding DNA: TGTGCCAGTAGTATCGGGGGCTCTGGAAACACCATATATTTT.

Remarks on this clone: This could be a read error, since a much larger clone is one nucleotide away. Different DNA sequences within this sample yield the same CDR3. V gene TRBV28 combines with J gene TRBJ1-3; D is unclear. In germline, CDR1 is MDHEN, CDR2 SYDVKM. The CDR3 runs 13 residues. Trimming shortened V by 3 bases and J by 0 bases, and 3 bases separated the two germline ends. CDR3 amino acids: CASSFVSGNTIYF. CDR3 nucleotides: TGTGCCAGCAGTTTCGTCTCTGGAAACACCATATATTTT.